The TCR beta chain described here comes from a study of cytomegalovirus exposure and HLA in healthy donors. PCR was performed using 60 Vbeta and 13 Jbeta primers. As handled by the study authors: An analysis performed later counted around 86 million unique TCR beta chains (around 11 million of them shared). The protocol was immunoSEQ multiplex PCR, while the TCRdb copy is restricted to in-frame clones and leaves out a portion. From that table come the V and J calls and clone size; the DNA was used to work out D and trimming. The repertoire holds 150,000 to 200,000 clones, with roughly 79% as singletons. Trimming took 4 bases from V and 0 from J, leaving 12 bases between them. CDR1 is MNHNY, CDR2 SVGAGI, per germline (reference sequence). The CDR3 covers 16 residues.

The TCR was taken from a man aged 35-49 years in good health and CMV-seronegative. This chain connects TRBV6-6 to TRBJ1-4; D gene uncertain. Specimen: PBMCs. CDR3 loop: CASSWVARTTNEKLFF. The CDR3 coding sequence is TGTGCCAGCAGTTGGGTAGCCAGAACAACTAATGAAAAACTGTTTTTT.